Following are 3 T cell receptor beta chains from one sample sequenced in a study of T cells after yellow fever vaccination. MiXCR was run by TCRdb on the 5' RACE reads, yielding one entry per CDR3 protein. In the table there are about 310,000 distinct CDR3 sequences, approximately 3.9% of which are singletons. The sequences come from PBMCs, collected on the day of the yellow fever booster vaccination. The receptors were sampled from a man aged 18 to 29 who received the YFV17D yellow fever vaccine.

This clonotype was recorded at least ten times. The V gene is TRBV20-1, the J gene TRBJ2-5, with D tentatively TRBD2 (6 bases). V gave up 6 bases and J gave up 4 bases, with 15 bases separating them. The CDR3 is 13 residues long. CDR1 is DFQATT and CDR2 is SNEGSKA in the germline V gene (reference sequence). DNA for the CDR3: TGCAGTGCCGTGGATCGGGGAGGAGAGACCCAGTACTTC. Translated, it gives CSAVDRGGETQYF.

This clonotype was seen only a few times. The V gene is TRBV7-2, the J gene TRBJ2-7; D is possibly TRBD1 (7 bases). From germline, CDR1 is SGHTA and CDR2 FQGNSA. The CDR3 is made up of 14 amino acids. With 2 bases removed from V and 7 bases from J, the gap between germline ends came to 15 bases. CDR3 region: CASSLSQGGREQYF. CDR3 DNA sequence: TGTGCCAGCAGCTTATCTCAGGGGGGAAGGGAGCAGTACTTC.

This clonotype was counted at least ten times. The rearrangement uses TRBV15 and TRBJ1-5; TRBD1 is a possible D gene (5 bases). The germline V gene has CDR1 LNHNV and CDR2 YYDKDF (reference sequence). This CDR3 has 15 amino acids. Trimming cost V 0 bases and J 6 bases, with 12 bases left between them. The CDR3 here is CATSRDPGLSQPQHF. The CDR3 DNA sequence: TGTGCCACCAGCAGAGATCCAGGGCTCAGTCAGCCCCAGCATTTT.